Listed below are T cell receptor beta chains from one sample, sequenced in a study of T cell repertoires in cytomegalovirus infection. These receptors have no identified antigens. TCRdb itself ran the reads through MiXCR, one entry per CDR3 protein. The profile shows about 920,000 distinct CDR3 sequences, roughly 31% of them singletons. The input for sequencing was cultured CD8+ T cells from PBMCs, taken from culture after CMV antigen stimulation. The receptors here all came from a human donor in good health (CMV status not recorded). Some clones in this sample may be carry-over from other donors' samples. Both conserved end residues are part of each CDR3. Fields, in order: V gene, D gene, J gene, clone size, CDR3 protein, CDR3 DNA. The D gene is left open where the match is weak. Size values are once, few and many counts, or a class for expanded clones, and some rows have none.

TRBV6-5,NA,TRBJ1-2,NA,CASSYGGSYGYTF,TGTGCCAGCAGTTACGGGGGGAGCTATGGCTACACCTTC
TRBV4-1,NA,TRBJ1-5,NA,CASSQFGGYSNQPQHF,TGCGCCAGCAGCCAATTCGGCGGGTATAGCAATCAGCCCCAGCATTTT
TRBV5-5,TRBD1,TRBJ1-5,few,CASASGTVNQPQHF,TGTGCCAGCGCCTCAGGGACAGTCAATCAGCCCCAGCATTTT
TRBV10-1,NA,TRBJ2-7,few,CASSGGTHGPYEQYF,TGCGCCAGCAGTGGGGGGACACACGGCCCCTACGAGCAGTACTTC
TRBV7-3,TRBD1,TRBJ2-4,NA,CASSVDRLKNIQYF,TGTGCCAGCAGCGTGGACAGGCTTAAAAACATTCAGTACTTC
TRBV2,NA,TRBJ1-1,few,CANRRTEAFF,TGTGCCAACAGACGCACTGAAGCTTTCTTT
TRBV6-1,NA,TRBJ1-1,NA,CASSEARGRTEAFF,TGTGCCAGCAGTGAAGCCAGGGGTAGAACTGAAGCTTTCTTT
TRBV9,NA,TRBJ1-3,NA,CASSVGVSSGNTIYF,TGTGCCAGCAGCGTGGGAGTCTCCTCTGGAAACACCATATATTTT
TRBV6-5,NA,TRBJ2-3,few,CASTLTGIRGDTQYF,TGTGCCAGCACCCTCACAGGGATAAGGGGAGATACGCAGTATTTT
TRBV20-1,NA,TRBJ1-1,NA,CSASPDGGRTEAFF,TGCAGTGCCTCCCCTGACGGGGGGAGGACTGAAGCTTTCTTT
TRBV2,TRBD1,TRBJ1-2,NA,CASMKNRGGYGYTF,TGTGCCAGCATGAAGAACAGGGGGGGCTATGGCTACACCTTC
TRBV4-1,NA,TRBJ1-5,NA,CASSQGSPGDQPQHF,TGCGCCAGCAGCCAAGGGTCCCCAGGGGATCAGCCCCAGCATTTT
TRBV28,NA,TRBJ2-2,few,CASLDVDRGNTGELFF,TGTGCCAGTCTCGATGTTGACCGAGGCAACACCGGGGAGCTGTTTTTT
TRBV15,NA,TRBJ2-1,once,CATSRVATGIFYNEQFF,TGTGCCACCAGCAGAGTGGCCACAGGGATCTTCTACAATGAGCAGTTCTTC
TRBV7-6,TRBD2,TRBJ2-2,many,CASSPGLAGGSNTGELFF,TGTGCCAGCAGCCCGGGACTAGCGGGGGGCTCGAACACCGGGGAGCTGTTTTTT
TRBV15,NA,TRBJ2-1,once,CATTGLPSYNEQFF,TGTGCCACCACGGGACTTCCCTCCTACAATGAGCAGTTCTTC
TRBV5-1,NA,TRBJ2-3,NA,CASSLADFGLITDTQYF,TGCGCCAGCAGCTTGGCGGACTTCGGTCTGATCACAGATACGCAGTATTTT